Here is one TCR beta chain with its context. What it binds is unknown. Profiling relied on immunoSEQ multiplex PCR, and the TCRdb table lists in-frame clones only, not all of them. This sample carries 150,000 to 200,000 clones, 90% to 95% of them seen once, and the ten largest clones take roughly a tenth. The data are from a study of T cell responses to AZD1222 COVID-19 vaccine. The study, taken as a whole, reports: All repertoire sampling was performed exclusively after the peak T cell response.

The specimen comprised peripheral blood, sampled on day 0 of AZD1222 vaccination. The receptor was derived from an adult in good health.

DNA for the CDR3: TGTGCCAGCAGCGTAGGGGACTATGGCTACACCTTC. As protein: CASSVGDYGYTF. The J gene is TRBJ1-2, the V gene TRBV9; D unresolved. This CDR3 is built from 12 residues. Trimming took off 0 bases at V and 3 bases at J, with 3 bases between the two ends. Germline V gene data show CDR1 as SGDLS and CDR2 as YYNGEE.